This T cell receptor (beta chain) was obtained from a study of T cells in Graves' hyperthyroidism and ophthalmopathy. Study outcomes and limitations: Blood also showed most of the thyroid clonotypes that were expanded above 0.001.

The investigators amplified TCR beta CDR3 regions from RNA transcripts. Researchers ran a first-round RT-PCR on the TCR CDR3 using the HTBI primer set. MiXCR, run by TCRdb on the multiplex PCR reads, gives a single entry per CDR3 protein. The profile shows 500,000 to 650,000 distinct CDR3 sequences, around 50% of them singletons. This clonotype was observed at least ten times. The antigen is not known. V was shortened by 0 bases and J by 2 bases, with 11 bases between the two germline ends. From germline, CDR1 is DFQATT and CDR2 SNEGSKA (reference sequence). The CDR3 totals 15 residues. The chain links TRBV20-1 to TRBJ1-5; D remains unclear. This clonotype originated in an adult woman with Graves' disease, either hyperthyroidism or ophthalmopathy (not recorded which). The sample comprised peripheral blood or thyroid tissue (not recorded which). The CDR3 region has the DNA TGCAGTGCTAGAGATAAGGGCCGGGGCAATCAGCCCCAGCATTTT. It is translated as CSARDKGRGNQPQHF.